These T cell receptor beta chains were read from a single sample in a study of metastatic and nonmetastatic thyroid tumors. TCRdb re-processed the PCR reads through MiXCR. Here the sample spans around 19,000 clones, about 11% being singletons. The sequencing input was blood. The receptors shown here come from a female donor with papillary thyroid cancer or a benign thyroid nodule (not recorded which). Some clones in this sample may be carry-over from other donors' samples. CDR3s include the opening cysteine and the closing phenylalanine or tryptophan.

j_call v_call cdr3_aa
TRBJ1-1 TRBV19 CASTKDRGNTEAFF
TRBJ2-7 TRBV20-1 CSAREEREPYEQYF
TRBJ2-1 TRBV2 CASSEGSEYNEQFF
TRBJ2-5 TRBV4-3 CASSQTTGGRETQYF
TRBJ2-5 TRBV6-2/TRBV6-3 CASSYGGRTETQYF
TRBJ2-1 TRBV19 CARGTSGESEQFF
TRBJ2-7 TRBV12-3/TRBV12-4 CASSLESSYEQYF
TRBJ1-1 TRBV5-1 CASSISYGTEAFF
TRBJ2-7 TRBV7-9 CAAGEGVYEQYF
TRBJ1-1 TRBV6-5 CASSSAGYTEAFF
TRBJ2-5 TRBV11-2 CASSLSRQGSAGVGETQYF
TRBJ2-4 TRBV29-1 CSVLEKAKNIQYF
TRBJ1-1 TRBV29-1 CSGWDPRNTEAFF
TRBJ2-7 TRBV18 CASSPPGTGGGEQYF
TRBJ2-1 TRBV6-2/TRBV6-3 CASSYPDEQFF
TRBJ2-5 TRBV5-1 CASSPRLGLAGETQYF
TRBJ1-1 TRBV28 CASSLVGHLGMNTEAFF
TRBJ1-6 TRBV24-1 CATSDNLYNSPLHF
TRBJ2-2 TRBV5-8 CASSSLAGGPTGELFF
TRBJ2-7 TRBV20-1 CSARKGPYEQYF
TRBJ1-2 TRBV7-9 CASSLDGSIKGYTF
TRBJ2-6 TRBV18 CASSPAGVRPGANVLTF
TRBJ2-5 TRBV12-3/TRBV12-4 CASSLSSGSKETQYF
TRBJ2-1 TRBV2 CASSHTEYNEQFF
TRBJ2-3 TRBV7-6 CASSSLEADTQYF
TRBJ2-1 TRBV4-1 CASSQVRESPYNEQFF
TRBJ2-5 TRBV20-1 CSARGTSWRGPQETQYF
TRBJ2-7 TRBV6-2/TRBV6-3 CASRSFPGLAVGPEQYF
TRBJ2-2 TRBV7-2 CASSLENTGELFF
TRBJ1-1 TRBV27 CASSLRSGRTEAFF
TRBJ1-4 TRBV29-1 CSVEDDRSAIGKLFF
TRBJ2-4 TRBV25-1 CATTGPGASGNSKNIQYF
TRBJ2-7 TRBV25-1 CASSHSGGTYEQYF
TRBJ2-7 TRBV18 CASSPPQGAPTVEQYF
TRBJ2-2 TRBV3-1 CAISAFENTGELFF
TRBJ2-1 TRBV6-1 CASSEGAGGYEQFF
TRBJ2-7 TRBV4-1 CASSQVPPGTSEF
TRBJ2-7 TRBV11-2 CASSTLSGRRSYEQYF
TRBJ2-5 TRBV7-9 CASSFREGLGTQYF
TRBJ1-2 TRBV6-5 CASSYSETGLYGYTF
TRBJ1-1 TRBV29-1 CSARRGGEDTEAFF
TRBJ2-4 TRBV27 CASSPTSGEDKNIQYF
TRBJ1-2 TRBV7-9 CASSSPGRGAYGYTF
TRBJ1-6 TRBV6-1 CASLTGDNSPLHF
TRBJ2-4 TRBV2 CASSQGAKNIQYF
TRBJ2-5 TRBV20-1 CSAPRTGLAEETQYF
TRBJ1-6 TRBV6-1 CASSTTRDSPSPLHF
TRBJ2-5 TRBV5-1 CASSLGYQETQYF
TRBJ2-1 TRBV4-2 CASSLGGSSYNEQFF